These 7 T cell receptor beta chains were sequenced from one sample in a study of cytomegalovirus exposure and HLA in healthy donors. Primers for the PCR totalled 60 Vbeta and 13 Jbeta. Generated by immunoSEQ multiplex PCR, the TCRdb table keeps only in-frame clones and is missing some. There are nearly 200,000 clones in the sample; 82% occur only once, and 0.098% lies in the top ten. Sequencing was performed on PBMCs. The receptor set was obtained from a boy aged 2 to 10 in good health and CMV-seronegative.

The CDR3 DNA reads TGCGCCAGCAGTGACCCGATCCGGGGGACAGATACGCAGTATTTT. As protein: CASSDPIRGTDTQYF. The chain has TRBV10-2 and TRBJ2-3; tentative D call: TRBD2 (6 bases). The CDR3 totals 15 residues. Per the germline V gene, CDR1 is WSHSY and CDR2 is SAAADI. Trimming cost V 3 bases and J 3 bases, with 13 bases left between them.

V gene TRBV16 combines with J gene TRBJ1-5; 11 bases are shared with TRBD1. This CDR3 contains 17 residues. Per the germline V gene, CDR1 is KGHSY and CDR2 is FQNENV. The ends lost 2 bases at V and 2 bases at J; junction bases unmatched: 5. The CDR3 loop reads CASSQAGGQGGNQPQHF. As DNA, the CDR3 is TGTGCCAGCAGCCAAGCGGGGGGACAGGGGGGCAATCAGCCCCAGCATTTT.

CDR3 amino acids: CASSQLMGSYGYTF. The CDR3 DNA is TGTGCCAGCAGCCAGCTTATGGGCAGCTATGGCTACACCTTC. The rearrangement links TRBV5-4 to TRBJ1-2, with no clear D. Between the trimmed V and J ends, which lost 4 bases and 4 bases, there was a span of 14 bases. The CDR3 covers 14 residues. In germline, CDR1 is SGHNT, CDR2 YYREEE (reference sequence).

The chain joins TRBV5-4 to TRBJ2-2; D is uncertain. The CDR3 has 13 amino acids. The V gene's germline CDR1 is SGHNT and CDR2 YYREEE (reference sequence). V lost 0 bases and J lost 5, with 5 bases in between. The CDR3 region has the DNA TGTGCCAGCAGCTTGGACGGGACCGGGGAGCTGTTTTTT. It codes for CASSLDGTGELFF.

V is TRBV4-2 and J is TRBJ2-1; D gene unclear. Germline loops: CDR1 LGHNA, CDR2 YNFKEQ. The CDR3 spans 14 residues. Trimming cost V 1 base and J 6 bases, with 10 bases left between them. This chain's CDR3 is CASSQVIAGNEQFF. Here the CDR3 DNA reads TGTGCCAGCAGCCAAGTCATCGCCGGCAATGAGCAGTTCTTC.

The genes are TRBV7-9 and TRBJ1-1, with 7 bases identical to TRBD1. Germline trimming cut 5 bases from V and 0 bases from J; bases unmatched to any gene: 18. This CDR3 has 19 amino acids. Germline loops: CDR1 SEHNR, CDR2 FQNEAQ (reference sequence). In DNA, the CDR3 is TGTGCCAGCAGCCGCGGGTTAAGGGGGCGACCCGCTATGAACACTGAAGCTTTCTTT. Protein product: CASSRGLRGRPAMNTEAFF.

The chain recombines TRBV7-9 with TRBJ2-7, with 7 bases aligning to TRBD1. Germline assignment: CDR1 SEHNR and CDR2 FQNEAQ (reference sequence). This CDR3 spans 12 amino acids. The trim removed 6 bases at V and 5 bases at J, leaving 4 bases unmatched. The CDR3 here is CASRTGANEQYF. The CDR3 DNA follows: TGTGCCAGCAGAACAGGGGCCAACGAGCAGTACTTC.